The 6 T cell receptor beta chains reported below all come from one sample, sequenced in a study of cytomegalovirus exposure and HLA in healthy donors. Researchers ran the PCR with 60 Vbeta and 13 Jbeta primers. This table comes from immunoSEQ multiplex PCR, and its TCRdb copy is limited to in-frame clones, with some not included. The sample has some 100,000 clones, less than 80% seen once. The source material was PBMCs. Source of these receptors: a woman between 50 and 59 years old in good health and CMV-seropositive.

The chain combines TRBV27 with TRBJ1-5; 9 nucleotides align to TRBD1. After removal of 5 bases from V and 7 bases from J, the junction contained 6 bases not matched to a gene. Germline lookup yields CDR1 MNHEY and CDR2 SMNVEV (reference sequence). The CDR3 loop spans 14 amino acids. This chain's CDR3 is CASSGGTGRQPQHF. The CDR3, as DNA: TGTGCCAGCAGTGGTGGGACAGGGAGACAGCCCCAGCATTTT.

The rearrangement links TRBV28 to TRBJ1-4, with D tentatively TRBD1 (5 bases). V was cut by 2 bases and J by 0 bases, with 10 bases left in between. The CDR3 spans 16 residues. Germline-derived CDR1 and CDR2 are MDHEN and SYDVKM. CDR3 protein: CASSLPETATNEKLFF. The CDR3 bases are TGTGCCAGCAGTTTACCCGAGACAGCAACTAATGAAAAACTGTTTTTT.

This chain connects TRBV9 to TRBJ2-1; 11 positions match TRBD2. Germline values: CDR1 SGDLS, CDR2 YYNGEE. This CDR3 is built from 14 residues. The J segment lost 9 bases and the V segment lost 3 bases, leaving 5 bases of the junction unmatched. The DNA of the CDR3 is TGTGCCAGCAGCGCCGCTACTAGCGGGGGTGAGCAGTTCTTC. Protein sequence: CASSAATSGGEQFF.

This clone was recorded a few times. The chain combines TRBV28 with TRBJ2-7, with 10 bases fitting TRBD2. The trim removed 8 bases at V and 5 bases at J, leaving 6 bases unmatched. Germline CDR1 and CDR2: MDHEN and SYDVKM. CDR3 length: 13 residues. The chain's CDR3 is CASSLAGLDEQYF. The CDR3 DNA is TGTGCCAGCTCACTAGCGGGACTAGACGAGCAGTACTTC.

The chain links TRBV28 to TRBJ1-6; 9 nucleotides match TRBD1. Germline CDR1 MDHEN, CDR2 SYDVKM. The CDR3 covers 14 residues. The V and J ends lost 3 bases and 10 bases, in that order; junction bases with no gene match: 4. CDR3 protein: CASSLGQGNSPLHF. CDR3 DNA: TGTGCCAGCAGTTTGGGACAGGGAAACTCACCCCTCCACTTT.

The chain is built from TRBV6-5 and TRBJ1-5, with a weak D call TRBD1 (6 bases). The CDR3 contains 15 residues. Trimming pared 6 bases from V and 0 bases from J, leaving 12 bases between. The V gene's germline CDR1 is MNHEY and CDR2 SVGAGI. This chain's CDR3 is CASRRTAYSNQPQHF. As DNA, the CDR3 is TGTGCCAGCAGGAGGACAGCCTATAGCAATCAGCCCCAGCATTTT.